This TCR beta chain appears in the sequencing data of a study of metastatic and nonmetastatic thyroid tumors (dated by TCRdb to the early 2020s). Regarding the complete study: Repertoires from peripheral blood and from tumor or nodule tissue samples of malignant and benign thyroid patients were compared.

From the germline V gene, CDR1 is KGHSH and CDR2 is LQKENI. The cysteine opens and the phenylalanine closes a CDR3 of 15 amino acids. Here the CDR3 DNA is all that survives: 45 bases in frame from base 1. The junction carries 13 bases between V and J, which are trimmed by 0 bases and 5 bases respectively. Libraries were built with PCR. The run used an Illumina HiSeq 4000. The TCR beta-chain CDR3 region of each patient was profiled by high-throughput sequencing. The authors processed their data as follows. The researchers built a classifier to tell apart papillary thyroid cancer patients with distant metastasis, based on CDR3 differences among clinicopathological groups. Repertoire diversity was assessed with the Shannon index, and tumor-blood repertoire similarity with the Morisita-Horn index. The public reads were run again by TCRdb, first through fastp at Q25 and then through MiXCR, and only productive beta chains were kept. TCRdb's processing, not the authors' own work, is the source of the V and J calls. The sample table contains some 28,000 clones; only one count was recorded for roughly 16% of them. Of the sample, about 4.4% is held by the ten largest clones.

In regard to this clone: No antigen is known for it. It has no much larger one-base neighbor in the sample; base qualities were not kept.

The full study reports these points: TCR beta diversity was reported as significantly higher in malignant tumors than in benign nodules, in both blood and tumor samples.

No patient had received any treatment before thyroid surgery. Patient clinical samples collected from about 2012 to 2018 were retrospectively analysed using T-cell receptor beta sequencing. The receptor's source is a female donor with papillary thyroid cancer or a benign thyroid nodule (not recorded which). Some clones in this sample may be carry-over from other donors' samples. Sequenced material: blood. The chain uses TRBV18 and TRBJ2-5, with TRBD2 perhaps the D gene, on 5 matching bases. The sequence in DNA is TGTGCCAGCTCACCACCTTCGCGTAGCGTGGAGACCCAGTACTTC. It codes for CASSPPSRSVETQYF.